This entry describes one T cell receptor (beta chain). This CDR3 region has 14 residues. V lost 5 bases and J 8 bases, leaving 18 bases between the germline ends. The germline CDR1 and CDR2 sequences are SEHNR and FQNEAQ (reference sequence). This sample is part of a study of blood T cell repertoires in COVID-19. Looking at the study overall: Both acute and convalescent COVID-19 samples were obtained from the United States, Italy and Spain. The cDNA or gDNA used as material had been derived from T cells, B-cell-depleted T cells, or PBMCs.

This table comes from immunoSEQ multiplex PCR, and its TCRdb copy is limited to in-frame clones, with some not included. In the table there are 150,000 to 200,000 clones, over 80% of which are singletons. The receptor was derived from a young man with COVID-19, enrolled during active disease. Sequenced sample: peripheral blood. This chain links TRBV7-9 with TRBJ1-1; TRBD1 might be the D (6 bases). For the CDR3, the DNA is TGTGCCAGCAGCCTACAAACAAACAGGGAGGAAGCTTTCTTT. This codes for CASSLQTNREEAFF.